This T cell receptor beta chain was recovered during a study of regulatory T cells in long-lasting Graves disease. As for time point: persistent/refractory GD, antithyroid drugs over 5 years with positive TRAb. Extracted PBMC RNA gave rise to the TCR library. Graves' disease diagnosis followed American Thyroid Association guidelines. The sample holds many counts of this clonotype. For TCR beta, libraries came from iRepertoire HTBI primers and Arm-PCR of CDR3 regions. Using its own MiXCR run on the multiplex PCR reads, TCRdb lists one record per CDR3 protein. The sample includes 430,000 or so distinct CDR3 sequences, 21% of them seen just once. The receptor comes from a female donor with Graves disease. Sequencing was performed on peripheral blood mononuclear cells (PBMCs), taken when the disease was refractory, from a patient treated with antithyroid drugs.

The CDR3 sequence is CAISEGQGATGELFF. The CDR3 nucleotides read TGTGCCATCAGTGAGGGACAGGGGGCGACGGGGGAGCTGTTTTTT. V and J are TRBV10-3 and TRBJ2-2; 11 positions agree with TRBD1. Germline lookup yields CDR1 ENHRY and CDR2 SYGVKD. The CDR3 extends over 15 amino acids. With V trimmed by 2 bases and J by 8 bases, 4 bases remained unmatched.